The T cell receptor (beta chain) under discussion was sequenced for a study of cytomegalovirus exposure and HLA in healthy donors. CDR3 length: 12 residues. The V gene lost 7 bases and the J gene lost 4 bases, with 9 bases spanning the gap. Germline V gives CDR1 LNHDA, CDR2 SQIVND (reference sequence). Whole-study findings and limits: TCR beta sequences numbering some 17,000 were associated with HLA alleles at 0.05 false discovery rate in a later analysis. The study had only CMV serostatus as immune exposure information.

This clone was seen a single time. The antigen is not known. The PCR used 60 Vbeta and 13 Jbeta primers. Produced via immunoSEQ multiplex PCR; TCRdb's table is partial and in-frame only. This sample has approximately 210,000 clones, with 65% to 80% found just once. The sequence was obtained from a woman aged 40 to 50 in good health and CMV-seronegative. This sequence joins TRBV19 and TRBJ2-3; D possibly corresponds to TRBD2 (5 bases). The sequenced sample consisted of PBMCs. The DNA of the CDR3 is TGTGCCAGTATCGGGATTTCAGATACGCAGTATTTT. As protein: CASIGISDTQYF.